This T cell receptor beta chain was recorded in a study of blood T cell repertoires in COVID-19. Study-level information: Sites in the United States, Italy and Spain provided acute and convalescent COVID-19 samples. In each case, the material was cDNA or gDNA derived from T cells, B-cell-depleted T cells, or PBMCs.

The CDR3 has 15 amino acids. The V and J ends lost 4 bases and 3 bases, in that order; junction bases with no gene match: 6. Germline assignment: CDR1 SGHTA and CDR2 FQGNSA. Original processing notes: Researchers report that nucleated cell counts were estimated from reference gene primer amplification. Here immunoSEQ multiplex PCR was the method, and the copy in TCRdb shows in-frame clones only, minus some. D and trimming come from the DNA, and the V and J calls and clone size come from that table. The table lists over 200,000 clones, around 90% of them singletons. The sample comprised peripheral blood. This sequence joins TRBV7-2 and TRBJ2-1; 7 bases line up with TRBD2. This TCR came from a human donor in a cohort sampled during active COVID-19. The CDR3 loop is CASSWKTSSYNEQFF. Written as DNA, the CDR3 is TGTGCCAGCAGCTGGAAGACTAGCAGCTACAATGAGCAGTTCTTC.